This T cell receptor (beta chain) originates from a study of CD8 T cells in ankylosing spondylitis. TCRdb re-derived calls from the 5' RACE reads in MiXCR, one entry per CDR3 protein. This table has about 250,000 distinct CDR3 sequences, roughly 32% appearing once. Germline V gene lookup returns CDR1 LNHNV and CDR2 YYDKDF (reference sequence). This CDR3 has 18 residues. J lost 6 bases, V lost 1 base, and 14 bases had no gene match. The chain is built from TRBV15 and TRBJ2-3; 9 positions match TRBD2. Sample: blood, either unsorted or a sorted T cell fraction (not recorded which). The source is a male donor with ankylosing spondylitis or in good health (not recorded which). In nucleotides, the CDR3 is TGTGCCACCAGCAGAGGGGTAGCGGGGGCTCTCGATTTCGATACGCAGTATTTT. The encoded protein is CATSRGVAGALDFDTQYF.